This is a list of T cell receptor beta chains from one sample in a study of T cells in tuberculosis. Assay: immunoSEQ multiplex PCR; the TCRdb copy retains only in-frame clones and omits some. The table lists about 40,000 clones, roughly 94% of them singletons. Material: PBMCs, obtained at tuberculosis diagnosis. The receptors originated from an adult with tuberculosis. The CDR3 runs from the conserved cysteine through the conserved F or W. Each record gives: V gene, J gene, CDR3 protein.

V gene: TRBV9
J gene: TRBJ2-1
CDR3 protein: CASSPAGLSYNEQFF

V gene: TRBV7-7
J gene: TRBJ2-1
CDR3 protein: CASSPGLAQVSEQFF

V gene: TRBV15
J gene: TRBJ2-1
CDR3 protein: CATSGPISSYNEQFF

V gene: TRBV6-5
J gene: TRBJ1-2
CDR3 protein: CASSYGSKRDGYTF

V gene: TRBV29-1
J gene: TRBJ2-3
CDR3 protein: CSVTRGRGATDTQYF

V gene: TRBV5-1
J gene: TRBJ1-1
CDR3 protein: CASSYGGLWFTEAFF

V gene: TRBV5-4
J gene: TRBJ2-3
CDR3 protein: CASSLEQLADTQYF

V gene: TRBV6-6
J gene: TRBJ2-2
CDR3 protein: CAVPGTQNTGELFF

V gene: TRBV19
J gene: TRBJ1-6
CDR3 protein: CASSFADNSPLHF

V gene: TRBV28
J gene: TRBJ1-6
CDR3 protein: CASTGPYNSPLHF

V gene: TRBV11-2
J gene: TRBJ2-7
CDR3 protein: CASSKGTSGGLLTYEQYF

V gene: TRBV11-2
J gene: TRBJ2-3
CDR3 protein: CASSLALGSADTQYF

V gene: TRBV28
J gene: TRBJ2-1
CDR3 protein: CASSPGLAGYNEQFF

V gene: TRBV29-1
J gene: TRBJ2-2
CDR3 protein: CSVPVHTGELFF

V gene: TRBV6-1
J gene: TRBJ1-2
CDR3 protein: CASSTTGVGYTF

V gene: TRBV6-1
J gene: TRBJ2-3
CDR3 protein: CASSEHTSGGIDTQYF

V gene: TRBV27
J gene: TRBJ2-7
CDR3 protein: CASSTQGQTYEQYF

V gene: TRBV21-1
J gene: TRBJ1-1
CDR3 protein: CASSKGAGGAFF

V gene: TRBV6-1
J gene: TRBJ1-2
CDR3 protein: CASSESWRDRDPNYGYTF

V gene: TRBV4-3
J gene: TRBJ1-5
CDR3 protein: CASSPTGMNQPQHF

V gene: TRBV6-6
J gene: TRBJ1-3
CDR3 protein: CASRSPGNRAGNTIYF

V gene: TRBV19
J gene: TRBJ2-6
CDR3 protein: CASSIDTLRTGANVLTF